Each of the 32 T cell receptor beta chains below was sequenced from the same sample in a study of blood T cell repertoires in COVID-19. Sequencing was performed with immunoSEQ multiplex PCR; in TCRdb, only in-frame clones are kept and a portion is missing. The sample yields about 270,000 clones, about 88% seen once. The source material was PBMCs or T cells enriched from blood (not recorded which). The receptors originated from a woman aged 45 to 65 who had recovered from COVID-19.

V usage is TRBV27 and J usage is TRBJ1-2, with 8 bases identical to TRBD1. The CDR3 extends over 16 amino acids. The V and J ends lost 4 bases and 8 bases, in that order; junction bases with no gene match: 15. Germline assignment: CDR1 MNHEY and CDR2 SMNVEV (reference sequence). CDR3 amino acids: CASSSHHGQGVEGYTF. The CDR3 DNA is TGTGCCAGCAGTTCTCACCACGGACAGGGAGTAGAGGGCTACACCTTC.

This clone came up once. The rearrangement uses TRBV5-4 and TRBJ2-2, with 10 bases lining up with TRBD2. This CDR3 is built from 17 residues. CDR1 is SGHNT and CDR2 is YYREEE in the germline V gene (reference sequence). The J segment lost 1 base and the V segment lost 1 base, leaving 4 bases of the junction unmatched. CDR3 bases: TGTGCCAGCAGCTTGAAAGCGGGAGGGTGGAACACCGGGGAGCTGTTTTTT. It codes for CASSLKAGGWNTGELFF.

This chain uses TRBV28 with TRBJ1-1; a possible D gene is TRBD1 (6 bases). V was trimmed by 1 base and J by 5 bases, leaving 11 bases between them. The CDR3 length is 14 residues. From germline, CDR1 is MDHEN and CDR2 SYDVKM. The chain's CDR3 is CASSLYRAGTEAFF. The DNA for the CDR3 is TGTGCCAGCAGTTTATACAGGGCAGGGACTGAAGCTTTCTTT.

This chain uses TRBV19 with TRBJ1-5; D is undetermined. CDR1 is LNHDA and CDR2 is SQIVND in the germline V gene (reference sequence). The CDR3 sequence is 15 residues long. V gave up 5 bases and J gave up 4 bases, with 15 bases separating them. CDR3 sequence reads: CASSAELWTNQPQHF. CDR3 sequence (DNA): TGTGCCAGTAGTGCGGAGCTCTGGACTAATCAGCCCCAGCATTTT.

The sample holds a few counts of this clone. This rearrangement joins TRBV14 to TRBJ1-6; 10 nucleotides align to TRBD1. V lost 8 bases and J lost 4; bases outside the gene matches: 8. CDR1 and CDR2 (germline): SGHDN, FVKESK. The CDR3 covers 16 residues. This CDR3 is CASAPRDRGYNSPLHF. The CDR3 DNA is TGTGCCAGCGCACCCCGGGACAGGGGTTATAATTCACCCCTCCACTTT.

This clone has just a few counts. The genes are TRBV30 and TRBJ2-7; 12 bases are shared with TRBD1. This CDR3 has 15 residues. The germline gives CDR1 GTSNPN, CDR2 SVGIG (reference sequence). V gave up 5 bases and J gave up 6 bases; unmatched junction bases: 11. The CDR3 DNA follows: TGTGCCTGGCTTTCCCGCCGGGACAGGGGGCGCGAGCAGTACTTC. It yields the protein CAWLSRRDRGREQYF.

CDR3 DNA: TGTGCCAGCAGCTTGAGGGGTTCGGGAAACACCATATATTTT. Its protein is CASSLRGSGNTIYF. The V gene is TRBV5-6, the J gene TRBJ1-3, with a weak D call TRBD1 (5 bases). Germline V gene data show CDR1 as SGHDT and CDR2 as YYEEEE. The CDR3 is 14 residues long. Trimming removed 1 base at V and 4 bases at J, with 9 bases between.

The genes are TRBV7-3 and TRBJ1-1; 7 bases agree with TRBD1. This CDR3 has 15 amino acids. The germline V gene has CDR1 SGHTA and CDR2 FQGTGA. V lost 1 base, J lost 5 bases, and 7 bases stayed unmatched. The chain's CDR3 is CASSLKGAGKTEAFF. The CDR3 DNA is TGTGCCAGCAGCTTAAAGGGGGCCGGGAAGACTGAAGCTTTCTTT.

This chain joins TRBV30 and TRBJ1-6; TRBD1 matches 7 bases. The CDR3 has 15 amino acids. V shed 3 bases and J 9 bases; nucleotides not matched to a gene: 11. Germline loops: CDR1 GTSNPN, CDR2 SVGIG (reference sequence). This CDR3 reads CAWRNKGGAFSPLHF. The DNA of the CDR3 is TGTGCCTGGAGAAACAAAGGGGGCGCATTTTCACCCCTCCACTTT.

This clone has only a few counts. V gene TRBV30 combines with J gene TRBJ1-2, with 10 positions matching TRBD1. Germline-derived CDR1 and CDR2 are GTSNPN and SVGIG (reference sequence). The length of the CDR3 is 13 residues. Trimming at V came to 3 bases and at J to 8 bases, leaving 6 bases not matched to a gene. The CDR3 is CAWRGQGTAGYTF. The DNA of the CDR3 is TGTGCCTGGAGGGGACAGGGGACCGCAGGCTACACCTTC.

The chain couples TRBV15 to TRBJ1-4; D is undetermined. This CDR3 region has 16 residues. V was clipped by 2 bases and J by 4 bases, with 14 bases between them. Germline V gives CDR1 LNHNV, CDR2 YYDKDF (reference sequence). The CDR3 is CATSRPSGGFNEKLFF. DNA for the CDR3: TGTGCCACCAGCAGACCTTCGGGAGGTTTTAATGAAAAACTGTTTTTT.

V gene TRBV27 combines with J gene TRBJ2-5, with a weak D call TRBD1 (5 bases). From germline, CDR1 is MNHEY and CDR2 SMNVEV (reference sequence). This CDR3 comprises 16 residues. V lost 6 bases and J 5 bases, leaving 22 bases between the germline ends. The DNA for the CDR3 is TGTGCCAGCAGACAAAAAACAGGTCTCCCTATGGAGACCCAGTACTTC. Its protein product is CASRQKTGLPMETQYF.

The chain has TRBV24-1 and TRBJ1-4; the match to TRBD1 covers 7 bases. This CDR3 comprises 14 residues. With 3 bases clipped from V and 5 bases from J, the junction kept 2 bases outside the gene matches. Germline V CDR1 and CDR2: KGHDR, SFDVKD. The CDR3 sequence: CATSDPGQNEKLFF. The CDR3 nucleotides are TGTGCCACCAGTGATCCGGGACAGAATGAAAAACTGTTTTTT.

This sequence joins TRBV2 and TRBJ1-2; 7 nucleotides align to TRBD1. Germline values: CDR1 SNHLY, CDR2 FYNNEI. This CDR3 is 15 amino acids long. V lost 6 bases, J lost 2 bases, and 9 bases stayed unmatched. CDR3 bases: TGTGCCAGCAGCGCCCCCGGCAGGGGGAACTATGGCTACACCTTC. It is translated as CASSAPGRGNYGYTF.

This clone has a single count. The chain employs TRBV6-1 and TRBJ2-1; 10 bases align to TRBD2. The CDR3 extends over 16 amino acids. The germline CDR1 and CDR2 sequences are MNHNS and SASEGT. The junction had 8 bases not matched to a gene; V was cut back by 4 bases and J by 5 bases. CDR3 DNA: TGTGCCAGCAGTGTCTGGACTAGCGGACACAACAATGAGCAGTTCTTC. It specifies CASSVWTSGHNNEQFF.

The chain links TRBV5-6 to TRBJ2-7; 7 bases match TRBD1. From germline, CDR1 is SGHDT and CDR2 YYEEEE. The CDR3 extends over 16 amino acids. The V gene end was trimmed by 0 bases and the J gene end by 1 base; junction bases not matched to a gene: 7. CDR3 DNA sequence: TGTGCCAGCAGCTTGGAGGGGACAGCGACATCCTACGAGCAGTACTTC. It codes for CASSLEGTATSYEQYF.

The chain uses TRBV5-1 and TRBJ1-4, with 7 bases fitting TRBD1. Germline trimming cut 5 bases from V and 9 bases from J; bases unmatched to any gene: 10. Germline-derived CDR1 and CDR2 are SGHRS and YFSETQ. The CDR3 is 14 residues long. The CDR3 coding sequence is TGCGCCAGCAGAAGGGACAGAGAGGATAAAAAACTGTTTTTT. Translated, it gives CASRRDREDKKLFF.

The V and J genes are TRBV27 and TRBJ2-3; 8 nucleotides match TRBD2. J lost 5 bases, V lost 3 bases, and 4 bases had no gene match. The CDR3 covers 14 residues. From germline, CDR1 is MNHEY and CDR2 SMNVEV (reference sequence). This CDR3 reads CASSLRLAGDTQYF. In nucleotides, the CDR3 is TGTGCCAGCAGTTTGCGGCTAGCGGGAGATACGCAGTATTTT.

The chain uses TRBV9 and TRBJ2-3; 11 bases map to TRBD2. The CDR3 runs to 15 residues. Germline V lookup: CDR1 SGDLS, CDR2 YYNGEE. Losses at the gene ends were 4 bases for V and 5 bases for J; bases not matched to a gene: 6. The CDR3 loop is CASSPNLAGGDTQYF. Written as DNA, the CDR3 is TGTGCCAGCAGCCCCAATCTAGCGGGAGGAGATACGCAGTATTTT.

With regard to this clone: Other DNA sequences in this specimen translate into the identical CDR3. The chain combines TRBV11-1 with TRBJ1-4, with 7 bases that match TRBD1. Trimming took 5 bases from V and 8 from J; bases not matched to a gene: 5. The CDR3 runs 13 residues. Germline V gene data show CDR1 as SGHAT and CDR2 as FQDESV (reference sequence). The DNA of the CDR3 is TGTGCCAGCAGCCTTCGACAGGGAGAAAAACTGTTTTTT. It is translated as CASSLRQGEKLFF.

This chain uses TRBV7-2 with TRBJ2-1; D unresolved. There are 13 residues in the CDR3. Trimming removed 0 bases at V and 14 bases at J, with 14 bases between. Germline CDR1 SGHTA, CDR2 FQGNSA. The CDR3 protein is CASSLARNPVKFF. The CDR3 DNA follows: TGTGCCAGCAGCTTAGCGAGAAACCCCGTTAAGTTCTTC.

The chain couples TRBV15 to TRBJ2-7; D is unresolved. The V gene lost 4 bases and the J gene lost 0 bases, with 7 bases spanning the gap. Germline CDR1 and CDR2: LNHNV and YYDKDF (reference sequence). The CDR3 totals 13 residues. CDR3 in amino acids: CATSMGSSYEQYF. CDR3 sequence (DNA): TGTGCCACCAGCATGGGCAGCTCCTACGAGCAGTACTTC.

V usage is TRBV19 and J usage is TRBJ2-1, with 11 bases matching TRBD2. CDR1 and CDR2 from the germline V gene are LNHDA and SQIVND (reference sequence). The CDR3 covers 16 residues. Trimming at V came to 4 bases and at J to 4 bases, leaving 6 bases not matched to a gene. DNA for the CDR3: TGTGCCAGTAGTACGTTGACTAGCGGGATATACAATGAGCAGTTCTTC. Its protein product is CASSTLTSGIYNEQFF.

The chain combines TRBV14 with TRBJ2-7; unclear D gene. The CDR3 runs to 13 residues. Trimming stripped 4 bases from V and 0 bases from J, with 7 bases between. Germline CDR1 SGHDN, CDR2 FVKESK. Here the CDR3 reads CASSRHNSYEQYF. In nucleotides, the CDR3 is TGTGCCAGCAGCCGTCACAACTCCTACGAGCAGTACTTC.

This chain connects TRBV24-1 to TRBJ2-5; TRBD2 is a possible D gene (5 bases). CDR3 length equals 15 residues. Deletions cut 3 bases from V and 2 bases from J, with 12 bases between. Germline V lookup: CDR1 KGHDR, CDR2 SFDVKD. The CDR3 sequence: CATSDQDPGQETQYF. The CDR3 DNA follows: TGTGCCACCAGTGATCAGGACCCGGGGCAAGAGACCCAGTACTTC.

This clone was found once. The chain joins TRBV6-6 to TRBJ2-5, with D unresolved. V shed 7 bases and J shed 1 base, with 7 bases lying between them. The CDR3 extends over 12 amino acids. Germline V CDR1 and CDR2: MNHNY, SVGAGI (reference sequence). For the CDR3, the DNA is TGTGCCAGCACCCTGTCCCAAGAGACCCAGTACTTC. It encodes CASTLSQETQYF.

CDR3 nucleotide sequence: TGTGCCAGCAGTTCGCCCCGGAGGGGAATAGCCAAAAACATTCAGTACTTC. As protein: CASSSPRRGIAKNIQYF. This sequence joins TRBV28 and TRBJ2-4, with D tentatively TRBD2 (6 bases). CDR1 is MDHEN, CDR2 SYDVKM, per germline. Trimming took off 4 bases at V and 0 bases at J, with 16 bases between the two ends. The CDR3 is 17 residues long. Combining the CDR3 with reference TRBV28 and TRBJ2-4 gives the whole variable domain DVKVTQSSRYLVKRTGEKVFLECVQDMDHENMFWYRQDPGLGLRLIYFSYDVKMKEKGDIPEGYSVSREKKERFSLILESASTNQTSMYLCASSSPRRGIAKNIQYFGAGTRLSVL.

The chain links TRBV30 to TRBJ1-3; D possibly corresponds to TRBD1 (5 bases). This CDR3 has 15 amino acids. The V gene's germline CDR1 is GTSNPN and CDR2 SVGIG (reference sequence). Trimming removed 1 base at V and 2 bases at J, with 12 bases between. In DNA, the CDR3 is TGTGCCTGGAGTGACCCGGGACTCCCTGGAAACACCATATATTTT. Translating it yields CAWSDPGLPGNTIYF.

The gene calls are TRBV7-9 and TRBJ2-7; a possible D gene is TRBD2 (5 bases). The CDR3 is 14 amino acids. In germline, CDR1 is SEHNR, CDR2 FQNEAQ (reference sequence). V lost 5 bases to trimming and J lost 7 bases, with 18 bases between them. CDR3 nucleotides: TGTGCCAGCAGCCACCCACTAGTTACGGGGGAGCAGTACTTC. Its protein product is CASSHPLVTGEQYF.

The gene calls are TRBV7-3 and TRBJ2-1; 15 nucleotides align to TRBD2. The CDR3 runs to 21 residues. Trimming cost V 5 bases and J 0 bases; bases outside gene matches: 14. CDR1 is SGHTA, CDR2 FQGTGA, per germline. This chain's CDR3 is CASSPKPGLAGGLSSYNEQFF. CDR3 nucleotides: TGTGCCAGCAGCCCAAAGCCCGGACTAGCGGGAGGGCTTAGCTCCTACAATGAGCAGTTCTTC.

This chain connects TRBV28 to TRBJ1-2; D call uncertain. The length of the CDR3 is 13 residues. The V gene lost 7 bases and the J gene lost 2 bases, with 11 bases spanning the gap. CDR1 MDHEN and CDR2 SYDVKM come from the germline V gene. CDR3 nucleotide sequence: TGTGCCAGCACCACCGGCGGGAACTATGGCTACACCTTC. It codes for CASTTGGNYGYTF.

The chain uses TRBV12-3 or TRBV12-4 and TRBJ1-1, with a weak D call TRBD1 (5 bases). Trimming stripped 7 bases from V and 5 bases from J, with 14 bases between. There are 13 residues in the CDR3. The CDR3 coding sequence is TGTGCCAGCACCCAGCAGGGTATTACTGAAGCTTTCTTT. Amino acids: CASTQQGITEAFF.